The text below deals with one T cell receptor beta chain. No antigen is known for it. The sample belongs to a study of T cell repertoires in cytomegalovirus infection. Study as a whole: Through public TCR beta signatures, both CMV infection and matching HLA type were indicated.

TCRdb re-derived calls from the reads in MiXCR, one entry per CDR3 protein. The table has 84,000 or so distinct CDR3 sequences, more than 40% seen once; the top ten hold approximately 93%. Per germline, CDR1 SGDLS and CDR2 YYNGEE. This CDR3 spans 16 amino acids. The V gene end was trimmed by 1 base and the J gene end by 2 bases; junction bases not matched to a gene: 2. This TCR derives from a human donor in good health (CMV status not recorded). Some clones in this sample may be carry-over from other donors' samples. The material sequenced was CD8+ T cells from cultured PBMCs, taken from culture after CMV antigen stimulation. The V gene is TRBV9, the J gene TRBJ2-2; 10 bases line up with TRBD2. CDR3 DNA sequence: TGTGCCAGCAGCGTACAGCGGGAGGGTAACACCGGGGAGCTGTTTTTT. The encoded protein is CASSVQREGNTGELFF.